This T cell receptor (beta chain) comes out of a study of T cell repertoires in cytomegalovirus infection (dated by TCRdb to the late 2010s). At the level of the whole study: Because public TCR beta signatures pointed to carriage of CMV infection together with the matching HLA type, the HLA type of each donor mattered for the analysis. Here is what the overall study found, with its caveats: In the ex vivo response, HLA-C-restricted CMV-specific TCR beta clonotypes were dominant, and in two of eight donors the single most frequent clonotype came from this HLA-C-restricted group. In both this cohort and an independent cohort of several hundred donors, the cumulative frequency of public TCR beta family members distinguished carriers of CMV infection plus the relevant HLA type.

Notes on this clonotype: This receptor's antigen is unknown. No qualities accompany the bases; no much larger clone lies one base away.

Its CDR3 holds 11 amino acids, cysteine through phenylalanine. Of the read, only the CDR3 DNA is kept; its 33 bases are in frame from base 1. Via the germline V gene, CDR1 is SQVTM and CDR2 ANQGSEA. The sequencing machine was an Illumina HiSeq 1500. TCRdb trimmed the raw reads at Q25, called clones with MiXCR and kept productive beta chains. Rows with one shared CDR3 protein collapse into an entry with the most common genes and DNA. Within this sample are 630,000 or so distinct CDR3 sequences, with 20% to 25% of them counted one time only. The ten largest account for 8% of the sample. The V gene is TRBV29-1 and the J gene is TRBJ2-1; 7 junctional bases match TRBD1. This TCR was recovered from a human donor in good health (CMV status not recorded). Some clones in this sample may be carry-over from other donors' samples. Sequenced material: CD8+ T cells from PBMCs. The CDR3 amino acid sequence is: CTLSGGNEQFF. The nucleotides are TGCACCTTGTCAGGGGGCAATGAGCAGTTCTTC.